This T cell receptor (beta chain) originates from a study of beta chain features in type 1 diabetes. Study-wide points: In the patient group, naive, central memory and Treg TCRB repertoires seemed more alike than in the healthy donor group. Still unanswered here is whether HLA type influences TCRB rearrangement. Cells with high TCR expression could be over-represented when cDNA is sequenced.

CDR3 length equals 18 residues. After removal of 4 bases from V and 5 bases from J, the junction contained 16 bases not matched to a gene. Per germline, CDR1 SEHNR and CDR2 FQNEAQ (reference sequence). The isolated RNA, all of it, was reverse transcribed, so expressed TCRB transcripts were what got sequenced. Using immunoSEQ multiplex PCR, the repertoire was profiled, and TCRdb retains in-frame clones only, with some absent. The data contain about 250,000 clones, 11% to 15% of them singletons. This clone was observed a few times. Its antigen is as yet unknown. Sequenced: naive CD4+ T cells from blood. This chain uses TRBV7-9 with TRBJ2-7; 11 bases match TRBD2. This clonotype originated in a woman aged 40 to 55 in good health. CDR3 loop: CASSSLKRHTSGGNEQYF. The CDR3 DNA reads TGTGCCAGCAGCTCCCTTAAGAGACATACTAGCGGGGGTAACGAGCAGTACTTC. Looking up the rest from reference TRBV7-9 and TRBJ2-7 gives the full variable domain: DTGVSQNPRHKITKRGQNVTFRCDPISEHNRLYWYRQTLGQGPEFLTYFQNEAQLEKSRLLSDRFSAERPKGSFSTLEIQRTEQGDSAMYLCASSSLKRHTSGGNEQYFGPGTRLTVT.